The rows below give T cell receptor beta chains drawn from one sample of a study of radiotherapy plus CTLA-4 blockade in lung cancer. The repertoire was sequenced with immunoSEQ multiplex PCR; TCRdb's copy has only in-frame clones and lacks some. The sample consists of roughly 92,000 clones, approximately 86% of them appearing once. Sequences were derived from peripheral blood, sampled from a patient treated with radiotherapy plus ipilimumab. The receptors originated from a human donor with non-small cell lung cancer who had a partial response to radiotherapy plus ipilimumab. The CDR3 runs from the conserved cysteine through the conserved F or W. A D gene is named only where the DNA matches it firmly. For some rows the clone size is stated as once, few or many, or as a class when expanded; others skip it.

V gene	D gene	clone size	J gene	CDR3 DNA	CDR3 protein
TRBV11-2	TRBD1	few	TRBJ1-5	TGTGCCAGCAGCTTAGTACAGGGGCACGGTCAGCCCCAGCATTTT	CASSLVQGHGQPQHF
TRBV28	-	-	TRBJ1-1	TGTGCCAGCAGTCCTCCTGGGCAGGGTTTTATTGAAGCTTTCTTT	CASSPPGQGFIEAFF
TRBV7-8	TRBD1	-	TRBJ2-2	TGTGCCAGCAGTTCTGGGACAGCGAACACCGGGGAGCTGTTTTTT	CASSSGTANTGELFF
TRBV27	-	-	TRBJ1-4	TGTGCCAGCAGTTTCGAACCAGGATCTGAAAAACTGTTTTTT	CASSFEPGSEKLFF
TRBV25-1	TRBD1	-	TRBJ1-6	TGTGCCAGCAGTGACCCCCCCGGGACAGGGCGTCCGTCACCCCTCCACTTT	CASSDPPGTGRPSPLHF
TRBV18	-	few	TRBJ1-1	TGTGCCAGCTCACTCCAGGGGATGGACACTGAAGCTTTCTTT	CASSLQGMDTEAFF
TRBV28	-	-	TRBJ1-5	TGTGCCAGCAGTTCAGGCCCTAGCAATCAGCCCCAGCATTTT	CASSSGPSNQPQHF
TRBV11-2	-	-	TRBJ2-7	TGTGCCAGCAGCTTAGGGGTCGACTTTAGCTCCTACGAGCAGTACTTC	CASSLGVDFSSYEQYF
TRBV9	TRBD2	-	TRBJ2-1	TGTGCCAGCAGCGTAGCTGAACTAGCGGTCGCTTACAATGAGCAGTTCTTC	CASSVAELAVAYNEQFF
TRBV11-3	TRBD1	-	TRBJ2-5	TGTGCCAGCAGCTTAGGTAGCAGGGGGAAAGAGACCCAGTACTTC	CASSLGSRGKETQYF
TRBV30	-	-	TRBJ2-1	TGTGCCTGGAGTGGCTACTCCAAGAGCAATGAGCAGTTCTTC	CAWSGYSKSNEQFF
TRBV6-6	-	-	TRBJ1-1	TGTGCCAGCAGTCTATATTTTTCAGGGCAGCAGGCTTTCTTT	CASSLYFSGQQAFF
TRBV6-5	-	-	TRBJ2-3	TGTGCCACGACCGATCAACAGGGTGGCACAGATACGCAGTATTTT	CATTDQQGGTDTQYF
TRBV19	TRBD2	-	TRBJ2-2	TGTGCCAGTAGTAACCTAGCGGGCTCCGGGGAGCTGTTTTTT	CASSNLAGSGELFF
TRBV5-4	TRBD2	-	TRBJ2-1	TGTGCCAGCAGCTTGGTTCTAGCGGGAGACGGTGAGCAGTTCTTC	CASSLVLAGDGEQFF